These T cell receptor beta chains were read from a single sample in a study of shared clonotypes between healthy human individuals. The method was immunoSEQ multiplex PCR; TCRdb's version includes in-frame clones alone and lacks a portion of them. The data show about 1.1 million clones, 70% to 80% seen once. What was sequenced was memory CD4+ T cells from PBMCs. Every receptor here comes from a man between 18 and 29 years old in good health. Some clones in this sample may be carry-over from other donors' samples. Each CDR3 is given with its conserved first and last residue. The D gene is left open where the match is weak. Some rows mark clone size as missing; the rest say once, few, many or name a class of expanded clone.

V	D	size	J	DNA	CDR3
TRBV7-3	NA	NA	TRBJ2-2	TGTGCCAGCAGCCGTACAACCGGGGAGCTGTTTTTT	CASSRTTGELFF
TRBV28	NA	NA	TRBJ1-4	TGTGCCAGCAGTTTACAGGGTGAAAAACTGTTTTTT	CASSLQGEKLFF
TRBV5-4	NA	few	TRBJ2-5	TGTGCCAGCAGCGGGGCGGCCCGGGAGACCCAGTACTTC	CASSGAARETQYF
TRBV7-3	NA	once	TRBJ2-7	TGTGCCAGCAGCTTAAAGCCATCGGCCGGGTCCTACTCCTACGAGCAGTACTTC	CASSLKPSAGSYSYEQYF
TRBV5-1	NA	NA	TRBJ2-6	TGCGCCAGCAGCCCGGCCTCAGAGGCCAACGTCCTGACTTTC	CASSPASEANVLTF
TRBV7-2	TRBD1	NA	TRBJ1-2	TGTGCCAGCAGCAAAGCGATGGGACAGGTCTACTATGGCTACACCTTC	CASSKAMGQVYYGYTF
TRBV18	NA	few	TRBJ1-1	TGTGCCAGCTCATTTAGGCAGGGGACCGTTACTGAAGCTTTCTTT	CASSFRQGTVTEAFF
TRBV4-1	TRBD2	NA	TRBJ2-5	TGCGCCAGCAGCCAAGAAAGGGCGGGAGCTCAACAAGAGACCCAGTACTTC	CASSQERAGAQQETQYF
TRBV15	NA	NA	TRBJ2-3	TGTGCCACCAGCAGAGATTCAGTCTCCACAGATACGCAGTATTTT	CATSRDSVSTDTQYF
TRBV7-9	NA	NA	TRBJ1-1	TGTGCCAGCAGCTTGATCCGGGAAAACACTGAAGCTTTCTTT	CASSLIRENTEAFF
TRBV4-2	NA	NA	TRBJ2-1	TGTGCCAGCAGCCAGACCGGGACTCCGGGGGTCAATGAGCAGTTCTTC	CASSQTGTPGVNEQFF
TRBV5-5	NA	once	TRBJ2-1	TGTGCCAGCAGCCTGGAGGGGGACCGGGGCAGGGGCCTTATTCAAGTGTTCTTC	CASSLEGDRGRGLIQVFF
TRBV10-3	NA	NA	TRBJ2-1	TGTGCCATCAGTGAGTCGGGTATCCATGAGCAGTTCTTC	CAISESGIHEQFF
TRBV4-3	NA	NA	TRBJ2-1	TGCGCCAGCAGCCGAGGGACTGGTGAAGGAAATGAGCAGTTCTTC	CASSRGTGEGNEQFF
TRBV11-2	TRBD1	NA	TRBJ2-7	TGTGCCAGCAGCTTAGGACAGGGTGCGGCCTACGAGCAGTACTTC	CASSLGQGAAYEQYF
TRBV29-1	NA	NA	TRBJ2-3	TGCAGCGTGGAGGGGGCGCGGGGCACAGATACGCAGTATTTT	CSVEGARGTDTQYF
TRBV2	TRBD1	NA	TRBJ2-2	TGTGCCAGCCGGACAGGGGGCAACACCGGGGAGCTGTTTTTT	CASRTGGNTGELFF
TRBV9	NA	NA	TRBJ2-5	TGTGCCAGCAGCGCCGCTGGGGGCAGGGAGGCAAGCGAGACCCAGTACTTC	CASSAAGGREASETQYF
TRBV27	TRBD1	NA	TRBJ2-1	TGTGCCAGCAGTTTCAGTACAGGGGGATACAATGAGCAGTTCTTC	CASSFSTGGYNEQFF
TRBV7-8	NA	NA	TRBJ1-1	TGTGCCAGCAGCTTATCTAGGTCGTTCCCCACTGAAGCTTTCTTT	CASSLSRSFPTEAFF
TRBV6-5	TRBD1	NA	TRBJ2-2	TGTGCCAGCAGGCCGACAGGGTTGACCGGGGAGCTGTTTTTT	CASRPTGLTGELFF
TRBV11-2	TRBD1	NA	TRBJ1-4	TGTGCCAGCAGCCCATGGGGACAGGTTAACACTAATGAAAAACTGTTTTTT	CASSPWGQVNTNEKLFF
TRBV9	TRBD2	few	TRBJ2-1	TGTGCCAGCAGCGTAAGTGGGACTAGATTCGATGAGCAGTTCTTC	CASSVSGTRFDEQFF
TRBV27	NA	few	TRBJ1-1	TGTGCCAGCCCACAGTCGGGGGGGGCTTTCTTT	CASPQSGGAFF
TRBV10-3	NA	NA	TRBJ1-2	TGTGCCATCAGTGACAGGACAGCGGATGGCTACACCTTC	CAISDRTADGYTF
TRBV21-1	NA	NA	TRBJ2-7	TGTGCCAGCAGCAAGGATAGCATCAATCTACGCGAGCAGTACTTC	CASSKDSINLREQYF
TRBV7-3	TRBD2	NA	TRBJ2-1	TGTGCCAGCAGCTTAACGGGCGGGAGTGTTAATGAGCAGTTCTTC	CASSLTGGSVNEQFF
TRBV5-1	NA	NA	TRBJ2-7	TGCGCCAGCAGCACGGGACTGATATCCTACGAGCAGTACTTC	CASSTGLISYEQYF
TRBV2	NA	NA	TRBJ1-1	TGTGCCAGCAGTCTGGGACAGAACACTGAAGCTTTCTTT	CASSLGQNTEAFF
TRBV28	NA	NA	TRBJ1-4	TGTGCCAGCAGCCCGACAGTCCGTAATGAAAAACTGTTTTTT	CASSPTVRNEKLFF
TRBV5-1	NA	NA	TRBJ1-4	TGCGCCAGCAGCCCCGGTGAGGTTGCAACTAATGAAAAACTGTTTTTT	CASSPGEVATNEKLFF
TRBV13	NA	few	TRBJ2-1	TGTGCCAGCAGCTACCCCGGGACCACCCTTAGGGGTGAGCAGTTCTTC	CASSYPGTTLRGEQFF
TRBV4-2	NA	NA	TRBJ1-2	TGTGCCAGCAGCCAAGACGCGACAGTTGCCTATGGCTACACCTTC	CASSQDATVAYGYTF
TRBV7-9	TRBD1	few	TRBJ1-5	TGTGCCAGCAGCGATAGTCTACAGGGGGCGAGCAATCAGCCCCAGCATTTT	CASSDSLQGASNQPQHF
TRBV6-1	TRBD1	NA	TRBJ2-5	TGTGCCAGCAGTGCGAGACAGGGTTGGGGGGAGACCCAGTACTTC	CASSARQGWGETQYF
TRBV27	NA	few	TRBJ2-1	TGTGCCAGCAGTTTGAAGGGTTGGTCCTACAATGAGCAGTTCTTC	CASSLKGWSYNEQFF
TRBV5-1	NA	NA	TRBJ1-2	TGCGCCAGCAGCCCCGGGCAGACCCCACCTGGCTACACCTTC	CASSPGQTPPGYTF
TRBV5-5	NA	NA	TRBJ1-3	TGTGCCAGCAGCAGGGACGGAGGCTCTGGAAACACCATATATTTT	CASSRDGGSGNTIYF
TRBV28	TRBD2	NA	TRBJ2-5	TGTGCCAGCAGTGGACTAGCAAGGGAGACCCAGTACTTC	CASSGLARETQYF
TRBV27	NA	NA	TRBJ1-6	TGTGCCAGCAGTTCCGGGGTCAATTCACCCCTCCACTTT	CASSSGVNSPLHF
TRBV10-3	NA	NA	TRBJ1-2	TGTGCCATCAGTGAGTCCCTGGGGGGCGGAGCTATCAACTATGGCTACACCTTC	CAISESLGGGAINYGYTF
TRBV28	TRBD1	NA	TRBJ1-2	TGTGCCAGCCATACAGGGGCTGGGAGGAGTAACTATGGCTACACCTTC	CASHTGAGRSNYGYTF
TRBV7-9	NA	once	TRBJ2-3	TGTGCCAGCAGCCCGCCGGTCCCAGATACGCAGTATTTT	CASSPPVPDTQYF
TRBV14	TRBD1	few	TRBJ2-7	TGTGCCAGCAACCCGGGACAGGGTTTCCACGAGCAGTACTTC	CASNPGQGFHEQYF
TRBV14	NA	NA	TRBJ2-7	TGTGCCAGCAGCCAAGGACTAGTTGGGTACGAGCAGTACTTC	CASSQGLVGYEQYF